The T cell receptor (beta chain) under discussion was sequenced for a study of metastatic and nonmetastatic thyroid tumors. Across the whole study: A comparison of repertoires was made across blood and tumor or nodule tissue from malignant and benign thyroid patients. Study-wide results and limits: In both blood and tumor samples, TCR beta diversity was reported significantly higher for malignant than benign nodules.

Trimming cost V 3 bases and J 8 bases, with 22 bases left between them. The CDR3 is made up of 17 amino acids. CDR1 and CDR2 (germline): LNHDA, SQIVND (reference sequence). Original processing methods: It was from CDR3 differences across clinicopathological groups that a distant-metastasis classifier for papillary thyroid cancer was built. TCRdb re-analyzed the PCR reads through MiXCR. TCRdb assigned the V and J calls; the authors' analysis was not used. The data show about 15,000 clones, about 26% seen once. No treatment had been given to any patient before thyroid surgery. Ten or more counts support this clone. Its specificity is not known.

V and J are TRBV19 and TRBJ1-4; D ambiguous. The TCR originated in a female donor with papillary thyroid cancer or a benign thyroid nodule (not recorded which). Some clones in this sample may be carry-over from other donors' samples. Sequenced: tumor tissue. CDR3 protein: CASSMGRATVFGEKLFF. CDR3 in DNA: TGTGCCAGTAGTATGGGGAGGGCGACCGTTTTTGGCGAAAAACTGTTTTTT. The full variable domain, its missing parts supplied by reference TRBV19 and TRBJ1-4, is DGGITQSPKYLFRKEGQNVTLSCEQNLNHDAMYWYRQDPGQGLRLIYYSQIVNDFQKGDIAEGYSVSREKKESFPLTVTSAQKNPTAFYLCASSMGRATVFGEKLFFGSGTQLSVL.